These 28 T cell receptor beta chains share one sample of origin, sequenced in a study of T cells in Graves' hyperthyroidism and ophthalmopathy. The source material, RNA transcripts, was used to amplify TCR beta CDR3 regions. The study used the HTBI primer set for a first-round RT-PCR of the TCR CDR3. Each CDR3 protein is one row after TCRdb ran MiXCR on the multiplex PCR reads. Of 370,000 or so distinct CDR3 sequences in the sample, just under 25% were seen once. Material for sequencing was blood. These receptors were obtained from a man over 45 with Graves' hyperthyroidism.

CDR3 nucleotides: TGTGCCAGCACTTCAGCTTGGGGGAGTGGGACAGATACGCAGTATTTT. Translated: CASTSAWGSGTDTQYF. The J gene is TRBJ2-3, the V gene TRBV6-9, with D perhaps TRBD1 or TRBD2 (5 bases each). Trimming shortened V by 7 bases and J by 3 bases, and 20 bases separated the two germline ends. The CDR3 totals 16 residues. Germline CDR1 reads MNHGY; CDR2 reads SVAAGI.

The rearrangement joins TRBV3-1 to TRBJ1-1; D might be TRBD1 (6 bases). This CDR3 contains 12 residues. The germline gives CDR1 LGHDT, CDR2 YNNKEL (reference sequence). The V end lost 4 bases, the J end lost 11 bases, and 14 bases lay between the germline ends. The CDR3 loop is CASSRGQSRAFF. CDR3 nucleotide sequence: TGTGCCAGCAGCCGAGGACAGAGCCGGGCTTTCTTT.

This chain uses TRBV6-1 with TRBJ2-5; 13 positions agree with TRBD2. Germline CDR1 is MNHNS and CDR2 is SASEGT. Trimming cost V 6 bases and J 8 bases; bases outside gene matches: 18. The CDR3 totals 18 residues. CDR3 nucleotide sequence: TGTGCCAGCAGCCCCGGACTAGCGGGAGTTAGACGAGTTGGAACCCAGTACTTC. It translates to CASSPGLAGVRRVGTQYF.

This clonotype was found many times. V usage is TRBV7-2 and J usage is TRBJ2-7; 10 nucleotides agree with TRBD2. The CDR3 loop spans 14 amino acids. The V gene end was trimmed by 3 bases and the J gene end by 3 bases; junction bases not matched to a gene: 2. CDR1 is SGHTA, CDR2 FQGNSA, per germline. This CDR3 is CASSFTSGNYEQYF. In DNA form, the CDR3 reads TGTGCCAGCAGCTTCACTAGCGGGAACTACGAGCAGTACTTC. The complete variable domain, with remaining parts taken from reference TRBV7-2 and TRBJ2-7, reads GAGVSQSPSNKVTEKGKDVELRCDPISGHTALYWYRQSLGQGLEFLIYFQGNSAPDKSGLPSDRFSAERTGGSVSTLTIQRTQQEDSAVYLCASSFTSGNYEQYFGPGTRLTVT.

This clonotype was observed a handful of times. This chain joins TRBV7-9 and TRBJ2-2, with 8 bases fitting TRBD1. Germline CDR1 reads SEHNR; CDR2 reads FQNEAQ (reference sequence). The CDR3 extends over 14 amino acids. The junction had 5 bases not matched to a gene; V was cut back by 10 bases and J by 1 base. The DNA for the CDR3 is TGTGCCACCAACAGGGGGAGGAACACCGGGGAGCTGTTTTTT. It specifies CATNRGRNTGELFF.

The CDR3 protein is CASSLAPGLVETQYF. CDR3 DNA: TGTGCCAGCAGCTTAGCCCCGGGACTAGTGGAGACCCAGTACTTC. The J gene is TRBJ2-5, the V gene TRBV7-9; 8 nucleotides agree with TRBD2. CDR1 is SEHNR and CDR2 is FQNEAQ in the germline V gene (reference sequence). The CDR3 contains 15 residues. The trim removed 0 bases at V and 5 bases at J, leaving 5 bases unmatched.

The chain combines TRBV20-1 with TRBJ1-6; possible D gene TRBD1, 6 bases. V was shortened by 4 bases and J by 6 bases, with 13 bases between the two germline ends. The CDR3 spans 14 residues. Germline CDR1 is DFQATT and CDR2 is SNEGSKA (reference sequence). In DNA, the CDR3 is TGCAGTGCTACCCAGGGGTCTTCTAATTCACCCCTCCACTTT. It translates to CSATQGSSNSPLHF.

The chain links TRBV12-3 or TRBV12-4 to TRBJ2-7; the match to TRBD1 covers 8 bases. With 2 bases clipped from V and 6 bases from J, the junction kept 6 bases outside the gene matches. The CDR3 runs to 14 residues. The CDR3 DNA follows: TGTGCCAGCAGTTTAACCGGACAGGGAGGCGAGCAGTACTTC. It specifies CASSLTGQGGEQYF.

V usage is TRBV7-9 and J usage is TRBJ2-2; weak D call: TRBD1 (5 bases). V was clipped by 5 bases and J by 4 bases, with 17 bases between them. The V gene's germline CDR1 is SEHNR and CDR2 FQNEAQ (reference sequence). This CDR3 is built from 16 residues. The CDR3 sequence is CASSTIPQGTTGELFF. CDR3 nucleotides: TGTGCCAGCAGCACAATCCCCCAGGGCACCACCGGGGAGCTGTTTTTT.

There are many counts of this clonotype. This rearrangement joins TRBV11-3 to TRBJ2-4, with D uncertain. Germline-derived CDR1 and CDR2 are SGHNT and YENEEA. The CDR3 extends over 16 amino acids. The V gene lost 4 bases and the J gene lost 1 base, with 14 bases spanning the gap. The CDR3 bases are TGTGCCAGCAGCTCCCAGGCCGTGGGGGCCAAAAACATTCAGTACTTC. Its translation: CASSSQAVGAKNIQYF.

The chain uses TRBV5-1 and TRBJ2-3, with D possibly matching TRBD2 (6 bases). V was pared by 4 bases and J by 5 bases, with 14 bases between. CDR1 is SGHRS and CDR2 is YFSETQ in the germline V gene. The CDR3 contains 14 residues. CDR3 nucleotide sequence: TGCGCCAGCAGCGAGGACTGGAGGGTAGATACGCAGTATTTT. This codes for CASSEDWRVDTQYF.

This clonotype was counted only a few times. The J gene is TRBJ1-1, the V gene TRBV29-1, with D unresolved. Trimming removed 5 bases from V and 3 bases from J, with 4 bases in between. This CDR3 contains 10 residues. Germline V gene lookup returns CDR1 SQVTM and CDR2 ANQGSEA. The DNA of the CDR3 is TGCAGCGTTTTGGACACTGAAGCTTTCTTT. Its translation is CSVLDTEAFF.

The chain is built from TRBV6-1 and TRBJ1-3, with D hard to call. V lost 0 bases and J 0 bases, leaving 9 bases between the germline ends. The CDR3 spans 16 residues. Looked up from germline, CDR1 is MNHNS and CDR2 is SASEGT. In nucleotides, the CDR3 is TGTGCCAGCAGTGAAGCTCGGACCAGCTCTGGAAACACCATATATTTT. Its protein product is CASSEARTSSGNTIYF.

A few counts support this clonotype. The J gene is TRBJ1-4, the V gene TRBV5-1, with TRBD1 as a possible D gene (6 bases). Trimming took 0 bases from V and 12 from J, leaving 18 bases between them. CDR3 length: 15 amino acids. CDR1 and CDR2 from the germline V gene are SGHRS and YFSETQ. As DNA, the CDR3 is TGCGCCAGCAGCTTGGGGGGCGACAGGCTTGGTGAACTGTTTTTT. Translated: CASSLGGDRLGELFF.

CDR3 region: CASSLGYATGTYEAFF. The CDR3 nucleotides are TGTGCCAGCAGCTTAGGTTATGCCACAGGGACCTATGAAGCTTTCTTT. The rearrangement uses TRBV7-9 and TRBJ1-1; a weak D match, TRBD1 (6 bases). The V gene lost 1 base and the J gene lost 7 bases, with 19 bases spanning the gap. This CDR3 is 16 amino acids long. Germline assignment: CDR1 SEHNR and CDR2 FQNEAQ (reference sequence).

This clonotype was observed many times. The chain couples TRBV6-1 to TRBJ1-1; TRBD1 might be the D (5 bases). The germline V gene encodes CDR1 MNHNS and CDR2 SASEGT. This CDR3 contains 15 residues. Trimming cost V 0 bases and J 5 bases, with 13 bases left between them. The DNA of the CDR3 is TGTGCCAGCAGTGAAGCAAGTCAGGGAAGGACTGAAGCTTTCTTT. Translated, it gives CASSEASQGRTEAFF.

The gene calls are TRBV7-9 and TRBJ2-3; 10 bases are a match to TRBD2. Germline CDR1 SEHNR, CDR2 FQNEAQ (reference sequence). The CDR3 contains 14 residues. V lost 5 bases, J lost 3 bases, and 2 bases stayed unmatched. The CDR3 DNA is TGTGCCAGCAGCCCACTAGCGGGAACAGATACGCAGTATTTT. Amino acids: CASSPLAGTDTQYF.

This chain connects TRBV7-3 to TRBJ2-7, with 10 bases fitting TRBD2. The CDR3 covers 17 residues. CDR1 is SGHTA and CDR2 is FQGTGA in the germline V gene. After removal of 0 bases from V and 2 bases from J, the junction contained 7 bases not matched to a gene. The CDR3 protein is CASSLTFTSGTAYEQYF. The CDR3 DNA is TGTGCCAGCAGCTTAACGTTTACTAGCGGGACTGCCTACGAGCAGTACTTC. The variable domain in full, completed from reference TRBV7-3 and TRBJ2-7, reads GAGVSQTPSNKVTEKGKYVELRCDPISGHTALYWYRQSLGQGPEFLIYFQGTGAADDSGLPNDRFFAVRPEGSVSTLKIQRTERGDSAVYLCASSLTFTSGTAYEQYFGPGTRLTVT.

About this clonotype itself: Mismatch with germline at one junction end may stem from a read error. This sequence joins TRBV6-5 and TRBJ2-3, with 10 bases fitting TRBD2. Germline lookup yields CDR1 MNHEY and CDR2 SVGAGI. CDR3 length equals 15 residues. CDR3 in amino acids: CASSDSLAGVDTQYF. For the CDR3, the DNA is TGTGCCAGCAGTGACTCTCTAGCGGGAGTAGATACGCAGTATTTT.

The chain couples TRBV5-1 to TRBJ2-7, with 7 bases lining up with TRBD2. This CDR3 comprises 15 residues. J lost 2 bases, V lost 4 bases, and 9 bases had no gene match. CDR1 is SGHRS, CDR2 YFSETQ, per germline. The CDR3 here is CASSGTSVGPYEQYF. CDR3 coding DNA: TGCGCCAGCAGCGGTACTAGCGTCGGCCCCTACGAGCAGTACTTC.

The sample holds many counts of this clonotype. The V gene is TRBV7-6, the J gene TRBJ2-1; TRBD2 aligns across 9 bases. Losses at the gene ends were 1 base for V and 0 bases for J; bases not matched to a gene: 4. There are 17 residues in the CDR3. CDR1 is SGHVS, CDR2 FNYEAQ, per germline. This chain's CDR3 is CASSLDLAGSSYNEQFF. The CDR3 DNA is TGTGCCAGCAGCTTAGACCTAGCGGGGAGCTCCTACAATGAGCAGTTCTTC.

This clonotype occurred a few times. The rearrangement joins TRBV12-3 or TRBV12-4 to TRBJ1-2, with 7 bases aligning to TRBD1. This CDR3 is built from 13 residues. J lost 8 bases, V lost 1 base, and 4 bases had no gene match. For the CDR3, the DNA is TGTGCCAGCAGTTTAGGGACAGGTAGAGGCTACACCTTC. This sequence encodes CASSLGTGRGYTF.

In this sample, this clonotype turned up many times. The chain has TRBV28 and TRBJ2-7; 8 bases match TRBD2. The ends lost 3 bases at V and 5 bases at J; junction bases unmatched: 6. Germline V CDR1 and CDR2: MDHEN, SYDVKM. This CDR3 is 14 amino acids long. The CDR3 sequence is CASSFYGRGNEQYF. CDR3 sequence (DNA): TGTGCCAGCAGTTTTTACGGGAGGGGCAACGAGCAGTACTTC.

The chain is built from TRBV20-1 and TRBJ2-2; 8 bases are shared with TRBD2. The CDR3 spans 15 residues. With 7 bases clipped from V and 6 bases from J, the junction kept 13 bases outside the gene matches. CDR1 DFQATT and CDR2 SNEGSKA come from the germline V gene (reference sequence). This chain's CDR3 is CSVFSGKTESGELFF. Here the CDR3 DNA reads TGCAGTGTATTTAGCGGGAAAACTGAGTCCGGGGAGCTGTTTTTT.

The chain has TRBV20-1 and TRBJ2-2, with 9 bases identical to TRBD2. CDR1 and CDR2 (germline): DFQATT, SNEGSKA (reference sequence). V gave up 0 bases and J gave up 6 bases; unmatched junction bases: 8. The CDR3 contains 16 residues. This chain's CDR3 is CSARDSLAGRPGELFF. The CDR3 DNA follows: TGCAGTGCTAGAGATTCTCTAGCGGGACGCCCCGGGGAGCTGTTTTTT.

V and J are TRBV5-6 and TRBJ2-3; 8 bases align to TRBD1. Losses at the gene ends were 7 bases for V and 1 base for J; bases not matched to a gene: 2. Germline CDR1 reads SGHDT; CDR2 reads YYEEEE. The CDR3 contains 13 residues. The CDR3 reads CASLGQGTDTQYF. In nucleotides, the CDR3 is TGTGCCAGCTTGGGACAGGGCACAGATACGCAGTATTTT.

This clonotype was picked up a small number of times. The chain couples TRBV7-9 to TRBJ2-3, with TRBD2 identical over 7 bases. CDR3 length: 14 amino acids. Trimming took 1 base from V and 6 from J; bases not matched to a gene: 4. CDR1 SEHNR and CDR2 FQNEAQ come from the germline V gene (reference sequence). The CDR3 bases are TGTGCCAGCAGCTTAGGGGCTAGCGGCGATACGCAGTATTTT. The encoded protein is CASSLGASGDTQYF. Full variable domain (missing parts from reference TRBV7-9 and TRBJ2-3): DTGVSQNPRHKITKRGQNVTFRCDPISEHNRLYWYRQTLGQGPEFLTYFQNEAQLEKSRLLSDRFSAERPKGSFSTLEIQRTEQGDSAMYLCASSLGASGDTQYFGPGTRLTVL.

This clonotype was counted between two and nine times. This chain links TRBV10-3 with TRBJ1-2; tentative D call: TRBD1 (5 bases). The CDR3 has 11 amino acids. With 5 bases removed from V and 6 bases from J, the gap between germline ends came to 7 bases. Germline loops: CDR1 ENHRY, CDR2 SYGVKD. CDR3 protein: CAISTGHGYTF. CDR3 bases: TGTGCCATCAGTACAGGACATGGCTACACCTTC.